The next 2 T cell receptor beta chains were all read from a single sample in a study of blood T cell repertoires in COVID-19 (dated by TCRdb to the early 2020s). Library construction relied on the immunoSEQ multiplex PCR assay. TCRdb mirrors the immuneACCESS table, restricted to in-frame sequences. Some clones are absent from its copies; in checked studies, under half trace to an unresolved V gene, and the reason for the others is unknown. The sample table records 200,000 or so clones; less than 90% of these occur just once. The top ten constitute over 9.5% of the sample. The sample taken for sequencing was peripheral blood. These receptors all stem from a woman older than 75 with COVID-19, enrolled during active disease.

This clone was recorded only once. The chain recombines TRBV30 with TRBJ2-5, with TRBD2 as a possible D gene (6 bases). This CDR3 is built from 12 residues. The ends were cut back, 0 bases at V and 8 bases at J, with 10 bases in the middle. Germline V gene data show CDR1 as GTSNPN and CDR2 as SVGIG (reference sequence). The CDR3 DNA reads TGTGCCTGGAGTGTTTCCGGGAGTACCCAGTACTTC. Protein: CAWSVSGSTQYF.

This clone was observed a single time. The rearrangement links TRBV6-5 to TRBJ1-2; possibly TRBD1 for D (6 bases). V lost 5 bases and J 8 bases, leaving 21 bases between the germline ends. Germline-derived CDR1 and CDR2 are MNHEY and SVGAGI. This CDR3 is 15 amino acids long. The DNA of the CDR3 is TGTGCCAGCAGTCCTACCACAGGGCCCGCTTTAGGCTACACCTTC. Translation gives CASSPTTGPALGYTF.